The present T cell receptor beta chain was sequenced within a study of blood T cell repertoires in COVID-19. Study overall: Nucleic acid was either cDNA or gDNA, and it came from T cells, B-cell-depleted T cells, or PBMCs.

Authors' processing steps: Amplifying reference gene primers gave estimates of nucleated cell counts. TCRdb keeps only in-frame clones here, not all; method: immunoSEQ multiplex PCR. V and J calls and clone size come straight from that table; D and trimming were deduced from the DNA. In the table there are approximately 94,000 clones, around nine tenths of which are singletons. The CDR3 length is 14 residues. Germline CDR1 LNHDA, CDR2 SQIVND (reference sequence). Trimming took off 5 bases at V and 2 bases at J, with 9 bases between the two ends. This clone has a handful of counts. This sequence was found in a human donor in a cohort sampled during active COVID-19. This chain joins TRBV19 and TRBJ2-2; D possibly corresponds to TRBD2 (6 bases). The specimen sequenced was peripheral blood. The CDR3 is CASSAGLNTGELFF. The DNA for the CDR3 is TGTGCCAGTAGTGCGGGACTTAACACCGGGGAGCTGTTTTTT.